The 14 T cell receptor beta chains presented below share a single source sample, sequenced in a study of early T cells in non-severe SARS-CoV-2 infection. TCRdb independently ran MiXCR on the 5' RACE reads; one entry per CDR3 protein. The sample contains 70,000 or so distinct CDR3 sequences, 9.5% to 13% of which appear only once. The sequencing here drew on whole blood, taken at baseline. Every receptor here comes from an adult who was a healthcare worker with PCR-confirmed SARS-CoV-2 infection or an uninfected control (not recorded which).

This clonotype has ten or more counts. The chain uses TRBV24-1 and TRBJ1-1; D is ambiguous. CDR3 length: 8 amino acids. From germline, CDR1 is KGHDR and CDR2 SFDVKD. The V and J ends lost 8 bases and 8 bases respectively, with 2 bases between them. Here the CDR3 reads CATKEAFF. CDR3 nucleotides: TGTGCCACCAAGGAAGCTTTCTTT.

The chain combines TRBV4-3 with TRBJ1-2; D may be TRBD1 (6 bases). The V gene lost 5 bases and the J gene lost 3 bases, with 19 bases spanning the gap. Germline CDR1 LGHNA, CDR2 YSLEER. CDR3 length: 16 residues. For the CDR3, the DNA is TGCGCCAGCAGCTTATTGTGGGGGGCCGGGGACTATGGCTACACCTTC. Its translation is CASSLLWGAGDYGYTF.

Ten or more counts support this clonotype. V is TRBV20-1 and J is TRBJ1-1, with D uncertain. The CDR3 runs to 15 residues. The germline V gene has CDR1 DFQATT and CDR2 SNEGSKA (reference sequence). Deletions cut 6 bases from V and 5 bases from J, with 22 bases between. DNA for the CDR3: TGCAGTGCAACAACCCAGATAGCAGTAGAAACTGAAGCTTTCTTT. It specifies CSATTQIAVETEAFF.

This clonotype has just a few counts. A junction end diverges from the germline sequence, so it may reflect a read error. The CDR3 DNA follows: TGTGCCAGCAGCTCTGGACAGGGGTATTGGGCCGGGGAGCTTTTTTTT. Translated, it gives CASSSGQGYWAGELFF. This chain connects TRBV7-8 to TRBJ2-2, with 9 nucleotides matching TRBD1. This CDR3 spans 16 amino acids. Germline assignment: CDR1 SGHVS and CDR2 FQNEAQ.

This clonotype was counted only a few times. This chain links TRBV30 with TRBJ1-1, with D tentatively TRBD1 (6 bases). Germline V gives CDR1 GTSNPN, CDR2 SVGIG (reference sequence). Trimming left V 2 bases short and J 1 base short, with 14 bases between. The CDR3 consists of 15 residues. The CDR3 DNA sequence: TGTGCCTGGAGTAAAACAGGGATTGGGAACACTGAAGCTTTCTTT. This encodes CAWSKTGIGNTEAFF.

This clonotype was detected ten times or more. The rearrangement joins TRBV20-1 to TRBJ1-6; no firm D call. This CDR3 contains 15 residues. In germline, CDR1 is DFQATT, CDR2 SNEGSKA (reference sequence). Trimming took off 1 base at V and 7 bases at J, with 14 bases between the two ends. The CDR3 nucleotides read TGCAGTGCTAGAGGGAGAGACACGAGGAATTCACCCCTCCACTTT. Amino acids: CSARGRDTRNSPLHF.

V usage is TRBV6-2 or TRBV6-3 and J usage is TRBJ2-7, with 11 bases identical to TRBD1. Trimming at V came to 6 bases and at J to 3 bases, leaving 7 bases not matched to a gene. CDR1 is MNHEY and CDR2 is SVGEGT in the germline V gene. This CDR3 spans 15 amino acids. CDR3 bases: TGTGCCAGCAGCGATGGCGGGACAGGGGGCTACGAGCAGTACTTC. Protein sequence: CASSDGGTGGYEQYF.

This clonotype was recorded a few times. The chain employs TRBV6-1 and TRBJ2-1; D might be TRBD1 (6 bases). Trimming cost V 1 base and J 9 bases, with 16 bases left between them. CDR3 length equals 15 residues. The germline gives CDR1 MNHNS, CDR2 SASEGT. CDR3 in DNA: TGTGCCAGCAGTGAAGGAAGGGGGAGTTGGAGTGAGCAGTTCTTC. The encoded protein is CASSEGRGSWSEQFF.

This clonotype was picked up many times. The CDR3 here is CSASLGTGNTEAFF. The CDR3 DNA reads as TGCAGTGCTAGCTTAGGGACAGGGAACACTGAAGCTTTCTTT. The V gene is TRBV20-1, the J gene TRBJ1-1; TRBD1 aligns across 8 bases. Germline-derived CDR1 and CDR2 are DFQATT and SNEGSKA (reference sequence). The CDR3 extends over 14 amino acids. V was pared by 3 bases and J by 1 base, with 4 bases of the junction left unmatched.

This clonotype has more than one count but fewer than ten. This rearrangement joins TRBV13 to TRBJ2-1; no firm D call. V was pared by 2 bases and J by 10 bases, with 9 bases between. The germline gives CDR1 PRHDT, CDR2 FYEKMQ (reference sequence). This CDR3 is built from 12 residues. DNA of the CDR3: TGTGCCAGCAGCTTAACGACTCTGGAGCAGTTCTTC. Protein: CASSLTTLEQFF.

The V gene is TRBV12-3 or TRBV12-4, the J gene TRBJ2-3; 9 positions match TRBD2. Unmatched junction bases numbered 6, after V lost 6 bases and J lost 5 bases. The CDR3 spans 14 residues. Written as DNA, the CDR3 is TGTGCCAGCAGCGCGGGGGGGCCTCAAGATACGCAGTATTTT. Translated: CASSAGGPQDTQYF.

The V and J genes are TRBV20-1 and TRBJ2-7; TRBD2 matches at 13 bases. V was clipped by 6 bases and J by 5 bases; unmatched bases: 7. Germline CDR1 DFQATT, CDR2 SNEGSKA (reference sequence). The CDR3 sequence is 14 residues long. The CDR3 spells CSATWTSGGDEQYF. Here the CDR3 DNA reads TGCAGTGCCACATGGACTAGCGGGGGCGACGAGCAGTACTTC.

The chain combines TRBV6-1 with TRBJ2-3; weak D call: TRBD2 (5 bases). The CDR3 totals 14 residues. In germline, CDR1 is MNHNS, CDR2 SASEGT. V shed 2 bases and J shed 3 bases, with 9 bases lying between them. CDR3 residues: CASSEPGGTDTQYF. DNA of the CDR3: TGTGCCAGCAGTGAACCTGGAGGTACAGATACGCAGTATTTT.

This clonotype was counted only a few times. CDR3 amino acids: CSATDDGTGNNEQFF. CDR3 nucleotides: TGCAGTGCTACGGATGACGGGACAGGGAACAATGAGCAGTTCTTC. The J gene is TRBJ2-1, the V gene TRBV20-1, with 9 bases identical to TRBD1. V shed 4 bases, J shed 5 bases, and the junction held 9 bases outside the gene matches. Germline loops: CDR1 DFQATT, CDR2 SNEGSKA (reference sequence). The CDR3 loop spans 15 amino acids.